The T cell receptor (beta chain) described here comes from a study of T cell repertoires in cytomegalovirus infection. Study at large: Carrying CMV and the relevant HLA type showed in public TCR beta signatures.

About this clonotype itself: Its antigen is not known.

TCRdb reprocessed the reads via MiXCR and lists one record per CDR3 protein. Of about 270,000 distinct CDR3 sequences listed, roughly 21% are singletons. The V gene's germline CDR1 is MDHEN and CDR2 SYDVKM. The CDR3 has 11 amino acids. Trimming took 3 bases from V and 5 from J, leaving 5 bases between them. This TCR was sampled from a human donor in good health (CMV status not recorded). Some clones in this sample may be carry-over from other donors' samples. The rearrangement links TRBV28 to TRBJ2-7; D unclear. The source was cultured PBMCs, collected from culture after CMV antigen stimulation. The CDR3 coding sequence is TGTGCCAGCAGTTTGAGGAACGAGCAGTACTTC. Protein sequence: CASSLRNEQYF. Supplemented by reference TRBV28 and TRBJ2-7, the full variable domain reads DVKVTQSSRYLVKRTGEKVFLECVQDMDHENMFWYRQDPGLGLRLIYFSYDVKMKEKGDIPEGYSVSREKKERFSLILESASTNQTSMYLCASSLRNEQYFGPGTRLTVT.